The rows below give T cell receptor beta chains drawn from one sample of a study of CD8+ T cells in alopecia areata. The table came from immunoSEQ multiplex PCR; TCRdb's copy has only in-frame clones and leaves some out. The sample holds 5,500 to 7,500 clones; less than 65% are singletons and the top ten take over 11%. The source material was skin. The receptor set was obtained from a human donor with alopecia areata. Each CDR3 is given with its conserved first and last residue. The order of the fields is J gene, V gene, D gene, clone size, CDR3 DNA, CDR3 protein. A D gene is named only where the DNA matches it firmly. The size field is filled for only some rows; it gives once, few, many or a size class.

TRBJ2-3,TRBV19,NA,NA,TGTGCCAGTAGCTGGACAGTCACAGATACGCAGTATTTT,CASSWTVTDTQYF
TRBJ2-7,TRBV6-1,NA,NA,TGTGCCAGCAGTCGAGACGCGAATTACGAGCAGTACTTC,CASSRDANYEQYF
TRBJ1-5,TRBV2,NA,NA,TGTGCCAGCAGGGGGACGGGGGAATACAATCAGCCCCAGCATTTT,CASRGTGEYNQPQHF
TRBJ1-1,TRBV29-1,NA,NA,TGCAGCGTTCGTGACGGGAACACTGAAGCTTTCTTT,CSVRDGNTEAFF
TRBJ1-2,TRBV5-1,NA,NA,TGCGCCAGCAGCGTCGGGATCCCCGGGAGTGGAGGCTACACCTTC,CASSVGIPGSGGYTF
TRBJ2-3,TRBV7-9,NA,NA,TGTGCCAGCAGCTTAGGTGTCAGCACAGATACGCAGTATTTT,CASSLGVSTDTQYF
TRBJ2-3,TRBV28,NA,NA,TGTGCCAGCGGACTCAGTGATACGCAGTATTTT,CASGLSDTQYF
TRBJ1-2,TRBV7-6,NA,NA,TGTGCCAGCAGCTTAGAGGGGAGCTCCGGCTACACCTTC,CASSLEGSSGYTF
TRBJ1-1,TRBV5-8,NA,NA,TGTGCCAGCAGCGGGACACCGAACACTGAAGCTTTCTTT,CASSGTPNTEAFF
TRBJ2-6,TRBV5-5,NA,once,TGTGCCAGCAGCTTGGTATTCTCTGGGGCCAACGTCCTGACTTTC,CASSLVFSGANVLTF
TRBJ2-3,TRBV7-9,TRBD2,NA,TGTGCCAGCAGCTTATCTAGCGGGAGTACATACACAGATACGCAGTATTTT,CASSLSSGSTYTDTQYF
TRBJ1-5,TRBV19,TRBD1,NA,TGTGCCAGTAGTATTTGGACAGGGGATCAGCCCCAGCATTTT,CASSIWTGDQPQHF
TRBJ2-6,TRBV7-9,NA,once,TGTGCCAGCAGCTACCTACAGGTATCCGGGGCCAACGTCCTGACTTTC,CASSYLQVSGANVLTF
TRBJ2-1,TRBV2,NA,NA,TGTGCCAGCTTTCTATGGGAGTATGAGCAGTTCTTC,CASFLWEYEQFF
TRBJ1-5,TRBV19,NA,NA,TGTGCCAGTGATCAGGGTTTGGGTCAGCCCCAGCATTTT,CASDQGLGQPQHF
TRBJ2-1,TRBV30,NA,NA,TGTGCCTGGAGTACCCCCTTCCGCAATGAGCAGTTCTTC,CAWSTPFRNEQFF